Shown below are 18 T cell receptor beta chains from a single sample sequenced in a study of T cells in Graves' hyperthyroidism and ophthalmopathy. Using RNA transcripts as the source, TCR beta CDR3 regions were amplified. TCR CDR3 underwent first-round RT-PCR with the HTBI primer set. Each CDR3 protein is one row after TCRdb ran MiXCR on the multiplex PCR reads. In the table there are hundreds of thousands of distinct CDR3 sequences, roughly 15% of which are singletons. Sequenced material: blood. Receptors were obtained from a woman aged 40 to 50 with Graves' ophthalmopathy.

The sample holds many counts of this clonotype. The rearrangement uses TRBV4-2 and TRBJ1-3, with 7 nucleotides matching TRBD1. This CDR3 is 18 amino acids long. With V trimmed by 5 bases and J by 1 base, 14 bases remained unmatched. Germline V lookup: CDR1 LGHNA, CDR2 YNFKEQ. CDR3 residues: CASSGAHSRTGSGNTIYF. DNA of the CDR3: TGTGCCAGCAGCGGAGCCCACTCCCGGACAGGATCTGGAAACACCATATATTTT.

About this clonotype itself: A much larger clone lies one base from this, so it may be a read error. J is TRBJ2-7 and V is TRBV6-1; D might be TRBD2 (6 bases). The CDR3 covers 13 residues. V was trimmed by 6 bases and J by 0 bases, leaving 9 bases between them. Germline CDR1 reads MNHNS; CDR2 reads SASEGT. This CDR3 reads CASSREISYEQYF. The CDR3 DNA reads TGTGCCAGCAGCCGGGAGATCTCCTACGAGCAGTACTTC.

A word on this clonotype: This sequence may be a read error, since a much larger clone differs from it by one base. The gene calls are TRBV6-1 and TRBJ2-7; D unclear. V shed 6 bases and J shed 3 bases, with 12 bases lying between them. Per germline, CDR1 MNHNS and CDR2 SASEGT. This CDR3 has 13 amino acids. CDR3 coding DNA: TGTGCCAGCAGCGAACGCTGGAACTACGAGCAGTACTTC. This sequence encodes CASSERWNYEQYF.

This clonotype was picked up a small number of times. This rearrangement joins TRBV4-2 to TRBJ2-5; D gene unclear. CDR1 and CDR2 from the germline V gene are LGHNA and YNFKEQ. V was cut by 0 bases and J by 0 bases, with 5 bases left in between. This CDR3 is built from 14 residues. The CDR3 region has the DNA TGTGCCAGCAGCCAAGACTACTACCAAGAGACCCAGTACTTC. It encodes CASSQDYYQETQYF.

The rearrangement uses TRBV6-2 or TRBV6-3 and TRBJ1-1; D not resolved. The germline CDR1 and CDR2 sequences are MNHEY and SVGEGT. Trimming cost V 3 bases and J 0 bases, with 17 bases left between them. The CDR3 has 17 amino acids. Written as DNA, the CDR3 is TGTGCCAGCAGTTATGGGTATTCGGGCGGAATGAACACTGAAGCTTTCTTT. This gives the protein CASSYGYSGGMNTEAFF.

Many counts were recorded for this clonotype. The V gene is TRBV7-2, the J gene TRBJ2-2; unclear D gene. Germline CDR1 SGHTA, CDR2 FQGNSA. There are 15 residues in the CDR3. V gave up 0 bases and J gave up 5 bases, with 10 bases separating them. CDR3 residues: CASSLAEVFTGELFF. Here the CDR3 DNA reads TGTGCCAGCAGCTTAGCGGAAGTATTTACCGGGGAGCTGTTTTTT.

This clonotype occurred many times. This chain uses TRBV9 with TRBJ1-2, with D perhaps TRBD1 (5 bases). This CDR3 is 14 amino acids long. Germline CDR1 is SGDLS and CDR2 is YYNGEE. Trimming shortened V by 7 bases and J by 2 bases, and 15 bases separated the two germline ends. This chain's CDR3 is CASSMGDWNYGYTF. The CDR3 DNA follows: TGTGCCAGCTCAATGGGGGACTGGAACTATGGCTACACCTTC.

The sample holds many counts of this clonotype. The chain is built from TRBV27 and TRBJ2-7; 7 bases agree with TRBD1. V dropped 5 bases and J dropped 0; count of bases not matched to a gene: 4. CDR1 and CDR2 from the germline V gene are MNHEY and SMNVEV (reference sequence). CDR3 length: 14 residues. CDR3 sequence reads: CASSVDRASYEQYF. CDR3 DNA sequence: TGTGCCAGCAGTGTCGACAGGGCCTCCTACGAGCAGTACTTC.

This clonotype was seen many times. The V and J genes are TRBV6-2 or TRBV6-3 and TRBJ1-1; D perhaps matches TRBD1 (5 bases). Trimming removed 5 bases from V and 6 bases from J, with 19 bases in between. CDR3 length: 15 amino acids. Germline CDR1 is MNHEY and CDR2 is SVGEGT. The CDR3, as DNA: TGTGCCAGCAGTGGGTACAGGAGGATGGAGGCTGAAGCTTTCTTT. Encoded protein: CASSGYRRMEAEAFF.

This clonotype was observed at least ten times. This chain links TRBV27 with TRBJ1-2, with D hard to call. The CDR3 has 16 amino acids. Germline assignment: CDR1 MNHEY and CDR2 SMNVEV (reference sequence). V was trimmed by 4 bases and J by 0 bases, leaving 15 bases between them. CDR3 coding DNA: TGTGCCAGCAGTTCGATCGTCGAGGGTTCTAACTATGGCTACACCTTC. It codes for CASSSIVEGSNYGYTF.

This clonotype appeared many times. The chain couples TRBV15 to TRBJ2-6, with TRBD1 identical over 8 bases. The CDR3 consists of 15 residues. The V gene end was trimmed by 4 bases and the J gene end by 2 bases; junction bases not matched to a gene: 1. The germline V gene has CDR1 LNHNV and CDR2 YYDKDF (reference sequence). Here the CDR3 DNA reads TGTGCCACCAGCATACAGGGGGCTGGGGCCAACGTCCTGACTTTC. It translates to CATSIQGAGANVLTF.

This clonotype was found many times. The gene calls are TRBV28 and TRBJ2-7, with 7 bases identical to TRBD2. J was trimmed by 0 bases and V by 4 bases; bases with no gene match: 9. In germline, CDR1 is MDHEN, CDR2 SYDVKM. This CDR3 has 16 residues. Written as DNA, the CDR3 is TGTGCCAGCAGTTCCTCTAGCGGAGGGGCCTCCTACGAGCAGTACTTC. As protein: CASSSSSGGASYEQYF.

This clonotype was detected many times. The rearrangement uses TRBV14 and TRBJ2-7, with 7 bases that match TRBD2. This CDR3 spans 13 amino acids. Germline values: CDR1 SGHDN, CDR2 FVKESK. The trim removed 1 base at V and 4 bases at J, leaving 1 base unmatched. CDR3 region: CASSQGGGYEQYF. The CDR3, as DNA: TGTGCCAGCAGCCAAGGGGGGGGTTACGAGCAGTACTTC.

This clonotype was detected many times. The rearrangement joins TRBV29-1 to TRBJ2-7; 7 positions agree with TRBD1. CDR1 and CDR2 from the germline V gene are SQVTM and ANQGSEA. V shed 1 base and J 9 bases; nucleotides not matched to a gene: 9. There are 13 residues in the CDR3. CDR3 nucleotides: TGCAGCGTTGAAGGTCCAGGGGGTATCGGGCAGTACTTC. As protein: CSVEGPGGIGQYF.

This clonotype was seen only a few times. This chain joins TRBV7-9 and TRBJ2-2; D not resolved. CDR1 SEHNR and CDR2 FQNEAQ come from the germline V gene (reference sequence). V was shortened by 5 bases and J by 1 base, with 8 bases between the two germline ends. CDR3 size: 14 residues. This CDR3 reads CASSEPENTGELFF. The CDR3 coding sequence is TGTGCCAGCAGCGAACCAGAGAACACCGGGGAGCTGTTTTTT.

This clonotype was found many times. V usage is TRBV2 and J usage is TRBJ1-5; D is uncertain. Germline V lookup: CDR1 SNHLY, CDR2 FYNNEI. This CDR3 contains 13 residues. V lost 4 bases and J lost 8, with 12 bases in between. This CDR3 is CASSGGRVKPQHF. The CDR3, as DNA: TGTGCCAGCAGTGGAGGTAGGGTTAAGCCCCAGCATTTT.

This clonotype was recorded at least ten times. This sequence joins TRBV12-3 or TRBV12-4 and TRBJ2-7; no clear D. The CDR3 has 11 residues. Trimming stripped 8 bases from V and 2 bases from J, with 7 bases between. CDR3 sequence (DNA): TGTGCCAGCTTTTGGACCTACGAGCAGTACTTC. Residues: CASFWTYEQYF.

This clonotype occurred many times. The chain recombines TRBV15 with TRBJ2-5; TRBD2 matches at 13 bases. V lost 11 bases to trimming and J lost 2 bases; unmatched junction nucleotides: 11. The CDR3 length is 16 residues. The V gene's germline CDR1 is LNHNV and CDR2 YYDKDF (reference sequence). The CDR3 nucleotides read TGTGCCGCCACCAACCGACTAGCGGGAGGACAAGAGACCCAGTACTTC. This codes for CAATNRLAGGQETQYF.